The rows below give T cell receptor beta chains drawn from one sample of a study of shared clonotypes between healthy human individuals. Measured with immunoSEQ multiplex PCR; TCRdb has only the in-frame clones, and not every one. The sample shows 450,000 to 500,000 clones, approximately 80% of them seen only once. The material sequenced was PBMCs. All receptors derive from a woman aged 40 to 50 in good health. Some clones in this sample may be carry-over from other donors' samples. The CDR3 runs from the conserved cysteine through the conserved F or W. The order of the fields is CDR3 protein, CDR3 DNA, D gene, J gene, CDR3 length, clone size, V gene. A D gene is named only where the DNA matches it firmly. Not all rows give a size; the values are once, few, many and, for expanded clones, a class.

CASRTQGLMFYEQYF,TGTGCCAGCAGGACCCAGGGGCTGATGTTCTACGAGCAGTACTTC,NA,TRBJ2-7,15,NA,TRBV27
CAITDFSTSGKYEQFF,TGTGCCATCACTGATTTCTCGACTAGCGGGAAATATGAGCAGTTCTTC,TRBD2,TRBJ2-1,16,NA,TRBV10-3
CASSLEPGDEKLFF,TGTGCCAGCAGCTTGGAACCAGGAGATGAAAAACTGTTTTTT,NA,TRBJ1-4,14,once,TRBV5-4
CASSATYSNQPQHF,TGTGCCAGTAGTGCGACATATAGCAATCAGCCCCAGCATTTT,NA,TRBJ1-5,14,few,TRBV19
CASSPLGPGRNGYTF,TGTGCCAGCAGCCCACTCGGGCCAGGGAGGAATGGCTACACCTTC,NA,TRBJ1-2,15,few,TRBV6-7
CASSAVAAGKLFF,TGTGCCAGCAGCGCAGTAGCAGCGGGAAAACTGTTTTTT,NA,TRBJ1-4,13,few,TRBV9
CATSRTGAGEQYF,TGTGCCACCAGCAGGACGGGAGCGGGCGAGCAGTACTTC,NA,TRBJ2-7,13,many,TRBV15
CASSFDANYGYTF,TGTGCCAGCAGCTTCGACGCCAACTATGGCTACACCTTC,NA,TRBJ1-2,13,few,TRBV11-2
CASSPRVEAGGEQYF,TGTGCCAGCAGCCCGCGGGTGGAGGCGGGGGGAGAGCAGTACTTC,TRBD2,TRBJ2-7,15,NA,TRBV5-4
CASTPSPGGANVLTF,TGTGCCAGCACCCCGTCCCCCGGGGGGGCCAACGTCCTGACTTTC,NA,TRBJ2-6,15,NA,TRBV28
CASSQGQGRGNTIYF,TGTGCCAGCAGCCAGGGACAGGGAAGGGGAAACACCATATATTTT,TRBD1,TRBJ1-3,15,few,TRBV7-3
CSVLEGPDTQYF,TGCAGCGTCTTGGAGGGTCCAGATACGCAGTATTTT,NA,TRBJ2-3,12,NA,TRBV29-1
CASSPNGGPNTEAFF,TGCGCCAGCAGCCCTAACGGGGGGCCGAACACTGAAGCTTTCTTT,NA,TRBJ1-1,15,NA,TRBV5-1
CASSSLGKLFF,TGTGCCAGCAGCTCTCTCGGAAAACTGTTTTTT,NA,TRBJ1-4,11,NA,TRBV11-2
CASSLSGRSTDTQYF,TGTGCCAGCAGTTTATCGGGACGGAGCACAGATACGCAGTATTTT,NA,TRBJ2-3,15,few,TRBV28
CASSPTGLETQYF,TGTGCCAGCAGCCCGACGGGGCTGGAGACCCAGTACTTC,NA,TRBJ2-5,13,NA,TRBV11-2
CASSPELKGGEQFF,TGTGCCAGCAGCCCCGAGCTTAAAGGGGGTGAGCAGTTCTTC,NA,TRBJ2-1,14,NA,TRBV7-3
CASSQGNEQFF,TGCGCCAGCAGCCAAGGGAATGAGCAGTTCTTC,NA,TRBJ2-1,11,NA,TRBV4-1
CASSLARQETQYF,TGTGCCAGCAGCCTAGCGCGTCAAGAGACCCAGTACTTC,NA,TRBJ2-5,13,few,TRBV9
CASSQGAVYGYTF,TGTGCCAGCAGCCAAGGGGCCGTCTATGGCTACACCTTC,NA,TRBJ1-2,13,few,TRBV4-2
CAWSRPGGNEKLFF,TGTGCCTGGAGTCGGCCAGGGGGTAATGAAAAACTGTTTTTT,TRBD1,TRBJ1-4,14,NA,TRBV30
CATSLTGGKLFF,TGTGCCACCAGCCTGACAGGGGGAAAACTGTTTTTT,TRBD1,TRBJ1-4,12,few,TRBV15
CASLPGLADQETQYF,TGTGCCAGCTTACCCGGACTAGCAGACCAAGAGACCCAGTACTTC,TRBD2,TRBJ2-5,15,few,TRBV2